The 10 T cell receptor beta chains given below trace back to one sample, sequenced in a study of human T cells and chemical hapten exposure. This sample's time point: patch test 2, 6 weeks after DPC sensitization. The treatment is: therapeutic diphenylcyclopropenone sensitization with weekly scalp DPC. From the RACE reads, TCRdb called clonotypes with MiXCR, one entry per CDR3 protein. The sample includes approximately 87,000 distinct CDR3 sequences, 10% to 12% of them seen just once. Sequenced material: whole blood, taken in connection with sensitization to the hapten diphenylcyclopropenone (DPC). The receptors were gathered from a woman in her forties with alopecia areata. Some clones in this sample may be carry-over from other donors' samples.

This clonotype was recorded many times. The chain carries TRBV29-1 and TRBJ1-1; D uncertain. The CDR3 has 14 amino acids. Germline V CDR1 and CDR2: SQVTM, ANQGSEA. Trimming removed 0 bases from V and 5 bases from J, with 13 bases in between. CDR3: CSVEDLRMGTEAFF. The CDR3 nucleotides are TGCAGCGTTGAAGATCTACGGATGGGGACTGAAGCTTTCTTT.

This clonotype was counted at least ten times. Written as DNA, the CDR3 is TGCGCCAGCAGCAGGACAGGAGACTCCTACGAGCAGTACTTC. Translation gives CASSRTGDSYEQYF. The chain uses TRBV4-1 and TRBJ2-7; 7 nucleotides agree with TRBD1. The CDR3 covers 14 residues. Germline assignment: CDR1 MGHRA and CDR2 YSYEKL. After removal of 5 bases from V and 0 bases from J, the junction contained 4 bases not matched to a gene.

This chain connects TRBV7-9 to TRBJ2-3; no clear D. The germline V gene has CDR1 SEHNR and CDR2 FQNEAQ (reference sequence). Trimming stripped 4 bases from V and 6 bases from J, with 14 bases between. CDR3 length equals 14 residues. DNA for the CDR3: TGTGCCAGCAGCTCCACGAAAGGGTCGGATACGCAGTATTTT. It codes for CASSSTKGSDTQYF.

This chain joins TRBV6-6 and TRBJ2-7; weak D call: TRBD2 (6 bases). This CDR3 is built from 13 residues. Trimming cost V 2 bases and J 3 bases, with 8 bases left between them. Looked up from germline, CDR1 is MNHNY and CDR2 is SVGAGI (reference sequence). CDR3: CASSYAEGYEQYF. The CDR3 DNA is TGTGCCAGCAGTTACGCGGAGGGCTACGAGCAGTACTTC.

This clonotype showed up many times. This chain connects TRBV29-1 to TRBJ1-3; D unclear. V was pared by 5 bases and J by 4 bases, with 6 bases between. CDR1 is SQVTM and CDR2 is ANQGSEA in the germline V gene. This CDR3 region has 11 residues. The CDR3 spells CSVFAGNTIYF. The DNA of the CDR3 is TGCAGCGTTTTCGCCGGAAACACCATATATTTT. The full variable domain, with the rest looked up from reference TRBV29-1 and TRBJ1-3, is SAVISQKPSRDICQRGTSLTIQCQVDSQVTMMFWYRQQPGQSLTLIATANQGSEATYESGFVIDKFPISRPNLTFSTLTVSNMSPEDSSIYLCSVFAGNTIYFGEGSWLTVV.

About this clonotype: The conserved final phenylalanine or tryptophan is absent from the CDR3, which likely points to a read error. It is unclear where the CDR3 begins or ends on the DNA, so no DNA is shown, and the CDR3 is as TCRdb lists it. The genes are TRBV7-3 and TRBJ1-2. Looked up from germline, CDR1 is SGHTA and CDR2 is FQGTGA. The length of the CDR3 is 14 amino acids, counting both ends. The CDR3 sequence is CASSLFRVARWLHL.

This clonotype was counted ten times or more. V gene TRBV18 combines with J gene TRBJ2-7; a weak D match, TRBD1 (5 bases). The CDR3 runs 16 residues. Trimming took 0 bases from V and 3 from J, leaving 15 bases between them. Germline V gives CDR1 KGHSH, CDR2 LQKENI. The CDR3 sequence is CASSPPVVQGYYEQYF. CDR3 nucleotides: TGTGCCAGCTCACCACCGGTCGTGCAGGGATACTACGAGCAGTACTTC.

The chain employs TRBV11-3 and TRBJ2-2, with 8 bases fitting TRBD1. The junction had 13 bases not matched to a gene; V was cut back by 5 bases and J by 5 bases. This CDR3 is built from 17 residues. Germline V CDR1 and CDR2: SGHNT, YENEEA. The CDR3 region is CASSPRDPRTGTGELFF. Written as DNA, the CDR3 is TGTGCCAGCAGCCCCCGAGACCCTCGGACAGGGACCGGGGAGCTGTTTTTT.

This clonotype was recorded at least ten times. This chain links TRBV12-3 or TRBV12-4 with TRBJ1-5, with D unclear. The CDR3 loop spans 16 amino acids. The V end was cut by 2 bases, the J end by 3 bases, with 14 bases between. CDR3 sequence: CASSLMAGRFNQPQHF. CDR3 nucleotide sequence: TGTGCCAGCAGTTTAATGGCAGGACGGTTCAATCAGCCCCAGCATTTT.

This clonotype was detected only a few times. V usage is TRBV18 and J usage is TRBJ2-7; D ambiguous. V was pared by 5 bases and J by 2 bases, with 7 bases between. The CDR3 is 12 residues long. Germline loops: CDR1 KGHSH, CDR2 LQKENI. The CDR3 spells CASSSAPYEQYF. Here the CDR3 DNA reads TGTGCCAGCTCAAGCGCCCCCTACGAGCAGTACTTC.